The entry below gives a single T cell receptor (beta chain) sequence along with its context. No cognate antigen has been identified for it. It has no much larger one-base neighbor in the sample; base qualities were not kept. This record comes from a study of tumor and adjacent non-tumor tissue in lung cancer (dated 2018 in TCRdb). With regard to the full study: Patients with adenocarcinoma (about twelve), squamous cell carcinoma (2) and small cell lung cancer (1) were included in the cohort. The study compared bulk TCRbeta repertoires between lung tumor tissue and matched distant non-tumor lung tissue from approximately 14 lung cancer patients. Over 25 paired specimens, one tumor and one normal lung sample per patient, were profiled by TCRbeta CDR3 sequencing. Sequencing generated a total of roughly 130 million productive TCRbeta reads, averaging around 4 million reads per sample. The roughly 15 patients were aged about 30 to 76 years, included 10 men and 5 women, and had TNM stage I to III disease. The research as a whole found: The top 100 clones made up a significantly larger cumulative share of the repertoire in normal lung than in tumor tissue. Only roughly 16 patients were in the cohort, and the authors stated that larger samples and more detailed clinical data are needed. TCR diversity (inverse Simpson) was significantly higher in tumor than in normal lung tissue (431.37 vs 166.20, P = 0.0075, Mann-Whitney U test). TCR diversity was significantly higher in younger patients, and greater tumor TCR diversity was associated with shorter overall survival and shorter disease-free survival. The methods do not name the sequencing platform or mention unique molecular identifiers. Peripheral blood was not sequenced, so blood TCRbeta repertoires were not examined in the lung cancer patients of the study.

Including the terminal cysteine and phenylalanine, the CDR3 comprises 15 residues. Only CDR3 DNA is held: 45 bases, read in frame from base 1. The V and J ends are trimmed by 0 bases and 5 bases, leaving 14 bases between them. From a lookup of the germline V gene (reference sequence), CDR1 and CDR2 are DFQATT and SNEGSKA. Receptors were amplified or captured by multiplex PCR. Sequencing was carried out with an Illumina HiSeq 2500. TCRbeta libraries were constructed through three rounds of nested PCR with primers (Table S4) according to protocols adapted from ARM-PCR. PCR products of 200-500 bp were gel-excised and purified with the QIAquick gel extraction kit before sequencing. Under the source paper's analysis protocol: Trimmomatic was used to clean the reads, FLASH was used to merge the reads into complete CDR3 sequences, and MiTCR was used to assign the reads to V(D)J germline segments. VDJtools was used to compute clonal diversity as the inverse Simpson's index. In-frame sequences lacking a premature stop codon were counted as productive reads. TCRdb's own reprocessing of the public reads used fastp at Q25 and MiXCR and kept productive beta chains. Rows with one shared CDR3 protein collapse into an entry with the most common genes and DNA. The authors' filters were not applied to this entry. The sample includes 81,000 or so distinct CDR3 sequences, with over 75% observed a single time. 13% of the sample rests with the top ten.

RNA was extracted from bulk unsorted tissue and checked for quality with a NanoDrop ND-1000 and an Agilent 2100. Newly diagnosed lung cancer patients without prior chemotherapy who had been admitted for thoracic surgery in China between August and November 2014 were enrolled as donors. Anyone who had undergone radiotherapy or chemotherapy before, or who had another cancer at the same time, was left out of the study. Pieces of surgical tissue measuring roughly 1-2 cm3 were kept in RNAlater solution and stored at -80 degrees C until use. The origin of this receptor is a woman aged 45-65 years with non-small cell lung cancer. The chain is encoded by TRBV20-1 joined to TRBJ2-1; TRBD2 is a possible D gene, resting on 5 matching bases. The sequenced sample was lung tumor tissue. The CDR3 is CSARDQRTGNNEQFF. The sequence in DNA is TGCAGTGCTAGAGACCAGCGGACCGGGAACAATGAGCAGTTCTTC.